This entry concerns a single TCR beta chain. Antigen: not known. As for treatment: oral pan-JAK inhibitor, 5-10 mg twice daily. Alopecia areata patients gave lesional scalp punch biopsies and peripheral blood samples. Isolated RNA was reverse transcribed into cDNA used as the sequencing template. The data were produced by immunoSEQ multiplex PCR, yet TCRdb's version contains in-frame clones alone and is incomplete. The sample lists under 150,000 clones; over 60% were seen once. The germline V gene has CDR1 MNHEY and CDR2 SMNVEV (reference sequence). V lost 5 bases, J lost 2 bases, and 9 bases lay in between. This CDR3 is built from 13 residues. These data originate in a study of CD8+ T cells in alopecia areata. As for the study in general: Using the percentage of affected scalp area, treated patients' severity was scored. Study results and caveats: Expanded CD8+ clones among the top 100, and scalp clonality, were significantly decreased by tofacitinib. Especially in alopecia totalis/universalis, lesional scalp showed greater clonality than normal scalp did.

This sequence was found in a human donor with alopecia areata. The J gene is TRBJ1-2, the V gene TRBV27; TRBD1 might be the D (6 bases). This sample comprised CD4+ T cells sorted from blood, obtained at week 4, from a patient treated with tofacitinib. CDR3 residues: CASSPQGNYGYTF. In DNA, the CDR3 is TGTGCCAGCAGTCCACAGGGAAACTATGGCTACACCTTC.